A single sample gave rise to the 9 T cell receptor beta chains below, sequenced in a study of siplizumab effects on memory and regulatory T cells. Measured with immunoSEQ multiplex PCR; TCRdb has only the in-frame clones, and not every one. This table has roughly 100,000 clones, around 90% appearing once. Sequenced: CD4+ T cells sorted from blood. These receptors came from a human donor in good health.

The chain is built from TRBV19 and TRBJ1-4; possibly TRBD1 for D (5 bases). V lost 6 bases, J lost 0 bases, and 8 bases lay in between. Per the germline V gene, CDR1 is LNHDA and CDR2 is SQIVND (reference sequence). CDR3 length: 14 amino acids. For the CDR3, the DNA is TGTGCCAGTAGAGGGGTCGCAACTAATGAAAAACTGTTTTTT. Translating it yields CASRGVATNEKLFF.

The chain recombines TRBV10-3 with TRBJ2-3; D is ambiguous. Germline CDR1 and CDR2: ENHRY and SYGVKD. V was pared by 10 bases and J by 5 bases, with 10 bases between. This CDR3 is 11 amino acids long. The CDR3 is CATSPEDTQYF. The CDR3, as DNA: TGTGCCACCAGCCCCGAAGATACGCAGTATTTT.

The chain carries TRBV11-2 and TRBJ2-1; TRBD2 aligns across 7 bases. Germline lookup yields CDR1 SGHAT and CDR2 FQNNGV. The CDR3 loop spans 19 amino acids. J lost 7 bases, V lost 5 bases, and 23 bases had no gene match. The CDR3 sequence: CASSKRQGLLSGILNEQFF. CDR3 sequence (DNA): TGTGCCAGCAGCAAACGGCAGGGACTACTAAGCGGAATACTTAATGAGCAGTTCTTC.

The chain couples TRBV29-1 to TRBJ1-4; a weak D match, TRBD1 (6 bases). Trimming shortened V by 4 bases and J by 6 bases, and 9 bases separated the two germline ends. Looked up from germline, CDR1 is SQVTM and CDR2 is ANQGSEA. The CDR3 covers 12 residues. CDR3 region: CSVGRGDEKLFF. In DNA form, the CDR3 reads TGCAGCGTTGGGAGGGGGGATGAAAAACTGTTTTTT.

The rearrangement uses TRBV18 and TRBJ2-3; TRBD1 matches 7 bases. Germline CDR1 KGHSH, CDR2 LQKENI. The CDR3 covers 14 residues. V lost 4 bases, J lost 8 bases, and 9 bases stayed unmatched. The CDR3 DNA reads as TGTGCCAGCTCACAAGACAGGGACAAGTCTACGCAGTATTTT. It codes for CASSQDRDKSTQYF.

This clone was seen a single time. This chain connects TRBV6-5 to TRBJ2-6; D not certain. Germline CDR1 MNHEY, CDR2 SVGAGI. The CDR3 sequence is 14 residues long. V dropped 10 bases and J dropped 0 bases, with 10 bases sitting between them. DNA for the CDR3: TGTGCCACCTACCCTAGCTCTGGGGCCAACGTCCTGACTTTC. This sequence encodes CATYPSSGANVLTF.

The CDR3 bases are TGTGCCTGGAGTTCGCGACTAGCGGGAGGTGTCGACGAGCAGTACTTC. Residues: CAWSSRLAGGVDEQYF. The V and J genes are TRBV30 and TRBJ2-7; 13 bases line up with TRBD2. Losses at the gene ends were 2 bases for V and 5 bases for J; bases not matched to a gene: 9. This CDR3 is built from 16 residues. Germline V gives CDR1 GTSNPN, CDR2 SVGIG (reference sequence).

This clone is a singleton in its sample. The chain links TRBV29-1 to TRBJ1-2; no definite D call. Germline loops: CDR1 SQVTM, CDR2 ANQGSEA. This CDR3 has 13 residues. V was pared by 7 bases and J by 6 bases, with 18 bases between. DNA of the CDR3: TGCAGCGCCTTCTTTCCGGGAACAAATGGCTACACCTTC. It encodes CSAFFPGTNGYTF.

The rearrangement links TRBV5-5 to TRBJ2-2; weak D call: TRBD1 (6 bases). The germline V gene has CDR1 SGHKS and CDR2 YYEKEE (reference sequence). Trimming shortened V by 2 bases and J by 7 bases, and 9 bases separated the two germline ends. This CDR3 region has 13 residues. CDR3 nucleotide sequence: TGTGCCAGCAGCTTAAAGGGGGTCGGGGAGCTGTTTTTT. Translation gives CASSLKGVGELFF.